This entry features one T cell receptor beta chain sequence. Its antigen remains unidentified. The data originate from a study of response to subunit inactivated influenza vaccine. Trimming took 5 bases from V and 6 from J, leaving 13 bases between them. The CDR3 runs to 13 residues. Germline assignment: CDR1 PRHDT and CDR2 FYEKMQ (reference sequence). TCRdb re-analysed the RT-PCR reads in MiXCR, keeping a single row per CDR3 protein. The table lists roughly 710,000 distinct CDR3 sequences, 12% to 15% of them singletons. Study-level points and caveats: The authors proposed limited new T cell recruitment per seasonal influenza vaccination.

This receptor was taken from a man aged 45 to 65 who received an inactivated influenza vaccine. Source: PBMCs from blood, taken 14 days before vaccination. This chain connects TRBV13 to TRBJ1-2; D not certain. The CDR3 spells CASSPEGIHGYTF. CDR3 nucleotide sequence: TGTGCCAGCAGCCCCGAGGGAATCCATGGCTACACCTTC.